A selection of T cell receptor beta chains follows, all from one sample in a study of cytomegalovirus exposure and HLA in healthy donors. Sequenced by immunoSEQ multiplex PCR; TCRdb stores in-frame clones only, minus some. The table lists tens of thousands of clones, under 95% of them singletons. Sequences were obtained from PBMCs. Receptors originate from a young man in good health and CMV-seronegative. Each CDR3 is given with its conserved first and last residue. D genes are given only for firm matches. Size is stated for part of the rows, as once, few or many counts, or as a class when the clone is expanded.

once | TRBJ2-7 | TRBV7-8 | NA | CASSLGRARVPEQYF | TGTGCCAGCAGCTTAGGGAGGGCCCGGGTGCCCGAGCAGTACTTC
NA | TRBJ2-2 | TRBV6-1 | TRBD2 | CASSERGGFAGELFF | TGTGCCAGCAGTGAACGGGGGGGCTTCGCCGGGGAGCTGTTTTTT
NA | TRBJ2-7 | TRBV15 | TRBD1 | CATSRSGDRGHEQYF | TGTGCCACCAGCAGATCAGGGGACAGGGGGCATGAGCAGTACTTC
NA | TRBJ2-1 | TRBV2 | NA | CASSNQGYNEQFF | TGTGCCAGCTCCAACCAGGGTTACAATGAGCAGTTCTTC
NA | TRBJ1-5 | TRBV2 | NA | CASSEYRLGQPQHF | TGTGCCAGCAGTGAATACCGACTGGGTCAGCCCCAGCATTTT
NA | TRBJ2-7 | TRBV7-9 | NA | CASSLGGGRNEQYF | TGTGCCAGCAGCTTAGGGGGAGGACGAAACGAGCAGTACTTC
NA | TRBJ1-2 | TRBV11-2 | TRBD1 | CASSPNGDRGLHGYTF | TGTGCCAGCAGCCCGAATGGGGACAGGGGGCTTCATGGCTACACCTTC
NA | TRBJ2-7 | TRBV6-1 | NA | CASSGPGTPSSYEQYF | TGTGCCAGCAGTGGACCCGGGACTCCCAGCTCCTACGAGCAGTACTTC
medium-sized | TRBJ2-1 | TRBV6-1 | TRBD2 | CASSEVRGAGGNEQFF | TGTGCCAGCAGTGAAGTCCGTGGAGCGGGGGGCAATGAGCAGTTCTTC
NA | TRBJ1-5 | TRBV19 | TRBD1 | CASSFRQGNNQPQHF | TGTGCCAGTAGTTTTAGACAGGGCAACAATCAGCCCCAGCATTTT
NA | TRBJ2-2 | TRBV5-1 | NA | CASSSQGPTGELFF | TGCGCCAGCAGCTCCCAGGGGCCCACCGGGGAGCTGTTTTTT
NA | TRBJ1-3 | TRBV7-9 | NA | CASSLGVGNTIYF | TGTGCCAGCAGCTTGGGAGTTGGAAACACCATATATTTT
NA | TRBJ2-5 | TRBV5-5 | TRBD2 | CASSGTGGQETQYF | TGTGCCAGCAGCGGAACGGGGGGACAAGAGACCCAGTACTTC
NA | TRBJ2-3 | TRBV5-1 | NA | CASSLARQRADTQYF | TGCGCCAGCAGCTTGGCTCGCCAGAGGGCAGATACGCAGTATTTT
NA | TRBJ1-1 | TRBV28 | NA | CAISRPSGIEAFF | TGTGCCATCTCGAGGCCCTCCGGAATTGAAGCTTTCTTT
NA | TRBJ2-2 | TRBV11-3 | TRBD1 | CASSYRGITGELFF | TGTGCCAGCAGCTACAGGGGAATCACCGGGGAGCTGTTTTTT
NA | TRBJ1-2 | TRBV2 | TRBD1 | CASRGSTGGANYGYTF | TGTGCCAGCAGAGGAAGTACAGGGGGAGCTAACTATGGCTACACCTTC
NA | TRBJ1-2 | TRBV28 | NA | CASSFVEARGNYGYTF | TGTGCCAGCAGTTTTGTTGAGGCCAGGGGTAACTATGGCTACACCTTC
NA | TRBJ2-1 | TRBV7-9 | TRBD2 | CASSLDGGAYNEQFF | TGTGCCAGCAGCTTAGACGGGGGGGCCTACAATGAGCAGTTCTTC
once | TRBJ1-3 | TRBV28 | NA | CASSLTGLPGGNTIYF | TGTGCCAGCAGCCTTACGGGCCTCCCGGGAGGAAACACCATATATTTT
NA | TRBJ2-7 | TRBV2 | NA | CASRMGTSYEQYF | TGTGCCAGCAGGATGGGGACTTCGTACGAGCAGTACTTC
once | TRBJ1-1 | TRBV5-1 | TRBD1 | CASSPMEGAEAFF | TGCGCCAGCAGCCCCATGGAGGGGGCAGAAGCTTTCTTT
NA | TRBJ1-1 | TRBV19 | TRBD1 | CASSSSTGGNTEAFF | TGTGCCAGTAGTAGTAGTACAGGGGGCAACACTGAAGCTTTCTTT
NA | TRBJ2-7 | TRBV5-8 | TRBD2 | CASSSKGLAGAYEQYF | TGTGCCAGCAGCTCAAAGGGACTAGCGGGGGCCTACGAGCAGTACTTC
NA | TRBJ2-2 | TRBV5-1 | NA | CASREEENTGELFF | TGCGCCAGCCGGGAAGAAGAGAACACCGGGGAGCTGTTTTTT
NA | TRBJ2-7 | TRBV13 | NA | CASSLNGEMRAEQYF | TGTGCCAGCAGCTTGAATGGGGAAATGAGGGCCGAGCAGTACTTC
NA | TRBJ1-2 | TRBV7-9 | NA | CASSLISTKGQQNYGYTF | TGTGCCAGCAGCTTAATCTCCACCAAAGGACAGCAAAACTATGGCTACACCTTC
NA | TRBJ2-5 | TRBV28 | NA | CASSLADQETQYF | TGTGCCAGCAGTTTGGCGGACCAAGAGACCCAGTACTTC
once | TRBJ2-6 | TRBV4-1 | NA | CASSQELRGPGANVLTF | TGCGCCAGCAGCCAAGAATTGAGAGGCCCTGGGGCCAACGTCCTGACTTTC
NA | TRBJ2-1 | TRBV5-1 | NA | CASSLWDSDNEQFF | TGCGCCAGCAGCTTGTGGGACTCCGACAATGAGCAGTTCTTC
NA | TRBJ2-7 | TRBV28 | TRBD1 | CASSSTPGQGSYEQYF | TGTGCCAGCAGTTCTACCCCGGGACAGGGGTCCTACGAGCAGTACTTC
NA | TRBJ2-7 | TRBV27 | TRBD1 | CASSFGQGAAYEQYF | TGTGCCAGCAGTTTCGGACAGGGGGCGGCCTACGAGCAGTACTTC
NA | TRBJ2-7 | TRBV6-5 | NA | CASSMSVRDYEQYF | TGTGCCAGCAGTATGTCGGTTAGAGACTACGAGCAGTACTTC
NA | TRBJ2-7 | TRBV2 | TRBD1 | CASSVGTGPYEQYF | TGTGCCAGCAGTGTTGGGACAGGACCCTACGAGCAGTACTTC
NA | TRBJ2-7 | TRBV9 | TRBD2 | CASSTPAGGRDEQYF | TGTGCCAGCAGCACCCCAGCGGGGGGGCGGGACGAGCAGTACTTC
few | TRBJ1-3 | TRBV2 | NA | CASRGPRSGNTIYF | TGTGCCAGCAGGGGCCCGAGATCTGGAAACACCATATATTTT
once | TRBJ2-1 | TRBV28 | NA | CASSLLGAGYNEQFF | TGTGCCAGCAGTTTATTGGGGGCAGGATACAATGAGCAGTTCTTC
once | TRBJ2-2 | TRBV4-2 | NA | CASSHGQQTNTGELFF | TGTGCCAGCAGCCATGGGCAGCAAACGAACACCGGGGAGCTGTTTTTT
once | TRBJ2-5 | TRBV5-1 | TRBD1 | CASSPGQGYQETQYF | TGCGCCAGCAGCCCGGGACAGGGGTACCAAGAGACCCAGTACTTC
NA | TRBJ2-2 | TRBV4-2 | NA | CASSPSGDGELFF | TGTGCCAGCAGCCCCTCGGGGGACGGGGAGCTGTTTTTT
NA | TRBJ2-1 | TRBV6-1 | TRBD2 | CASTLLAGVPNEQFF | TGTGCCAGCACCCTACTAGCGGGGGTCCCCAATGAGCAGTTCTTC